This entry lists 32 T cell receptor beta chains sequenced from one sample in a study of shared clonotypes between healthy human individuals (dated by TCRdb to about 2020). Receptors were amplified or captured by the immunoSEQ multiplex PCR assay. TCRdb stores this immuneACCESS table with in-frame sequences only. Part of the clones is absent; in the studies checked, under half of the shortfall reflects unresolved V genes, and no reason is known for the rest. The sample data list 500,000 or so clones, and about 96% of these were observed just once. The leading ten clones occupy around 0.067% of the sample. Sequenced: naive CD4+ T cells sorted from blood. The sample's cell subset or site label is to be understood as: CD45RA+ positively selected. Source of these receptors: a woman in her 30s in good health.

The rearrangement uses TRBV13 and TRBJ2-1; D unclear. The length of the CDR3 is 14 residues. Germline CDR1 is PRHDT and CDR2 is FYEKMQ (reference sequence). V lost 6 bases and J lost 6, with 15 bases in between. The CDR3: CASRSARTPNEQFF. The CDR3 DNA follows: TGTGCCAGCAGGTCGGCTAGGACGCCCAATGAGCAGTTCTTC.

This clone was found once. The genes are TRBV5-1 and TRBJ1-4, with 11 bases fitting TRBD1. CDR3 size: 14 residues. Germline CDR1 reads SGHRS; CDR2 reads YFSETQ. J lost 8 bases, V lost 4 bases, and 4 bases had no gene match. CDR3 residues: CASSDGTGGEKLFF. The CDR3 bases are TGCGCCAGCAGCGACGGGACAGGGGGAGAAAAACTGTTTTTT.

The CDR3 coding sequence is TGCGCCAGCAGCTTGCGGGGACAGGGTGACTCCTACACCTTC. Translation gives CASSLRGQGDSYTF. The V and J genes are TRBV5-1 and TRBJ1-2; 9 bases are a match to TRBD1. V shed 1 base and J 10 bases; nucleotides not matched to a gene: 8. CDR1 SGHRS and CDR2 YFSETQ come from the germline V gene. The CDR3 extends over 14 amino acids.

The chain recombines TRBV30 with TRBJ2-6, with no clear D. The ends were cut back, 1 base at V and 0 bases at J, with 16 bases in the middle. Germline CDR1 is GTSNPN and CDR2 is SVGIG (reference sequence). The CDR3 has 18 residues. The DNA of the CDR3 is TGTGCCTGGAGTGAGCGATGGTCATGGAGCTCTGGGGCCAACGTCCTGACTTTC. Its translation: CAWSERWSWSSGANVLTF.

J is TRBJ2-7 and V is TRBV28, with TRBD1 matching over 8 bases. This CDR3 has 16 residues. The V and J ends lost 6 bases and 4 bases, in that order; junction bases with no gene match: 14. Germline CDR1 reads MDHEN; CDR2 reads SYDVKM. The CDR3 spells CASRGMGQGAVYEQYF. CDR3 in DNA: TGTGCCAGCAGGGGCATGGGGCAGGGGGCAGTGTACGAGCAGTACTTC. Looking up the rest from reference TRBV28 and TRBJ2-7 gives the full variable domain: DVKVTQSSRYLVKRTGEKVFLECVQDMDHENMFWYRQDPGLGLRLIYFSYDVKMKEKGDIPEGYSVSREKKERFSLILESASTNQTSMYLCASRGMGQGAVYEQYFGPGTRLTVT.

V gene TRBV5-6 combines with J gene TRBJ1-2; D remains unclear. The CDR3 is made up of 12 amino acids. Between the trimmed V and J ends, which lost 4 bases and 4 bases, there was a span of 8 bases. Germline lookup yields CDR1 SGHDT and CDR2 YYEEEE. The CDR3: CASSAASYGYTF. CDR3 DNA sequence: TGTGCCAGCAGCGCCGCGAGCTATGGCTACACCTTC.

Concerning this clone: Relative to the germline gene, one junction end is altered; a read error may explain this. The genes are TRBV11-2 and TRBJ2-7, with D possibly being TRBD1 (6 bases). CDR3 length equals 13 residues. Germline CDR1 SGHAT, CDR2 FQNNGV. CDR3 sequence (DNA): TGTGCCAGCAGCTTTATTAGTATTCACAGGGCCCTTTGG. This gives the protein CASSFISIHRALW.

Written as DNA, the CDR3 is TGTGCCAGCAGTTACTTAGCTGGGACAGGTGAAGCTTTCTTT. This gives the protein CASSYLAGTGEAFF. The rearrangement joins TRBV6-6 to TRBJ1-1, with 8 bases that match TRBD1. J lost 7 bases, V lost 1 base, and 5 bases had no gene match. Germline CDR1 is MNHNY and CDR2 is SVGAGI (reference sequence). The CDR3 contains 14 residues.

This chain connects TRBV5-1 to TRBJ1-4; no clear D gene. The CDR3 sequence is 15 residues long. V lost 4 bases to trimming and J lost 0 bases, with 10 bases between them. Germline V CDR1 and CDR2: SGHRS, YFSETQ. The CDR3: CASSDHGATNEKLFF. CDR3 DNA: TGCGCCAGCAGCGACCACGGAGCAACTAATGAAAAACTGTTTTTT.

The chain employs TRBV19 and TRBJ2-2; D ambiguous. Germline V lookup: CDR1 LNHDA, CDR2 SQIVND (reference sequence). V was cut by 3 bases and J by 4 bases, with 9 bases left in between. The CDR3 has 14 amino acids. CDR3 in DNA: TGTGCCAGTAGTATCCGGACGGGCACCGGGGAGCTGTTTTTT. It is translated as CASSIRTGTGELFF.

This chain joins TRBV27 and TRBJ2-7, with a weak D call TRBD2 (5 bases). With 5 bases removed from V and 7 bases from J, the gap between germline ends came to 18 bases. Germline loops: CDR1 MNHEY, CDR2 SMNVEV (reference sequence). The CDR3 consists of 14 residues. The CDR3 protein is CASSTITRPSEQYF. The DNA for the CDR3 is TGTGCCAGCAGTACCATCACTAGGCCCTCTGAGCAGTACTTC.

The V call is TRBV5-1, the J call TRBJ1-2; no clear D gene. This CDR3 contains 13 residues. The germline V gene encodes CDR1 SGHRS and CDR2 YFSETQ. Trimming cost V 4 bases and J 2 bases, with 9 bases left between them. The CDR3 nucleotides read TGCGCCAGCAGCCAGAGCGAAAACTATGGCTACACCTTC. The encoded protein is CASSQSENYGYTF. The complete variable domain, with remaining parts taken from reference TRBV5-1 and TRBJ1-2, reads KAGVTQTPRYLIKTRGQQVTLSCSPISGHRSVSWYQQTPGQGLQFLFEYFSETQRNKGNFPGRFSGRQFSNSRSEMNVSTLELGDSALYLCASSQSENYGYTFGSGTRLTVV.

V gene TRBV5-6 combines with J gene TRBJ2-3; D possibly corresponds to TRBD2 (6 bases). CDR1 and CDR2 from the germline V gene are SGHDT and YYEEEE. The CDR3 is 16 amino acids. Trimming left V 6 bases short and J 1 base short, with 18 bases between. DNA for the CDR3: TGTGCCAGCACCCGGGGCCCGGCTAGCGGCACAGATACGCAGTATTTT. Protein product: CASTRGPASGTDTQYF.

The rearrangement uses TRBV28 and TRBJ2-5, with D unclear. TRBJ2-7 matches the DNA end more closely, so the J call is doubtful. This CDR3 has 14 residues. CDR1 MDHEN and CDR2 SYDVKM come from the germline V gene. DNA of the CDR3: TGTGCCAGCACCCTCTCAAGGGACTCCTACGAGCAGTACTTC. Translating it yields CASTLSRDSYEQYF.

Here the CDR3 reads CASSPPAIYGYTF. The CDR3 coding sequence is TGTGCCAGCTCACCACCGGCCATTTATGGCTACACCTTC. The V gene is TRBV18, the J gene TRBJ1-2; no firm D call. Germline V gene lookup returns CDR1 KGHSH and CDR2 LQKENI. With 0 bases removed from V and 5 bases from J, the gap between germline ends came to 7 bases. The CDR3 sequence is 13 residues long.

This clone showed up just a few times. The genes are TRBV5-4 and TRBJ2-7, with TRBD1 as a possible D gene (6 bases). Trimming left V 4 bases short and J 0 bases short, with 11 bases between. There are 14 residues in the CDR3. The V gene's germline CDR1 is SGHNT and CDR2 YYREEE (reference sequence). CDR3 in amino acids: CASSPIRGSYEQYF. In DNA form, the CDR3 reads TGTGCCAGCAGCCCAATCAGGGGCTCCTACGAGCAGTACTTC. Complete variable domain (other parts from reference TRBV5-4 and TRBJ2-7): ETGVTQSPTHLIKTRGQQVTLRCSSQSGHNTVSWYQQALGQGPQFIFQYYREEENGRGNFPPRFSGLQFPNYSSELNVNALELDDSALYLCASSPIRGSYEQYFGPGTRLTVT.

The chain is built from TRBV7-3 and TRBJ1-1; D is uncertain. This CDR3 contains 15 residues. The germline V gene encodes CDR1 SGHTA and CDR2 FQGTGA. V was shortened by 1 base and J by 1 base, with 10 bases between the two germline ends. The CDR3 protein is CASSLSHPSNTEAFF. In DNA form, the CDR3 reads TGTGCCAGCAGCTTAAGTCATCCCTCGAACACTGAAGCTTTCTTT.

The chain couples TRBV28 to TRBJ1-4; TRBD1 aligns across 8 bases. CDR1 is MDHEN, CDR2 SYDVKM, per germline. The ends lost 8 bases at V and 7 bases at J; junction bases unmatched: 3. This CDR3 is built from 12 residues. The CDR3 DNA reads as TGTGCCAGCGGGACAGGCCGTGAAAAACTGTTTTTT. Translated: CASGTGREKLFF. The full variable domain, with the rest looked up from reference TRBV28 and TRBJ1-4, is DVKVTQSSRYLVKRTGEKVFLECVQDMDHENMFWYRQDPGLGLRLIYFSYDVKMKEKGDIPEGYSVSREKKERFSLILESASTNQTSMYLCASGTGREKLFFGSGTQLSVL.

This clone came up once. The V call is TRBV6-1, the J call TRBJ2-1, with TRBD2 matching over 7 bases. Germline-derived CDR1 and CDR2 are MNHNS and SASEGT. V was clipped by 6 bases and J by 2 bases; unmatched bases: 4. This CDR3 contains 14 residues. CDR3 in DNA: TGTGCCAGCAGGCCAGCGGGAACCTACAATGAGCAGTTCTTC. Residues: CASRPAGTYNEQFF.

The CDR3 DNA sequence: TGTGCCACAACCGACCAAGACACGTACTACGAGCAGTACTTC. The encoded protein is CATTDQDTYYEQYF. J is TRBJ2-7 and V is TRBV25-1; D unclear. The germline V gene encodes CDR1 MGHDK and CDR2 SYGVNS. This CDR3 is 14 amino acids long. With 10 bases removed from V and 3 bases from J, the gap between germline ends came to 19 bases.

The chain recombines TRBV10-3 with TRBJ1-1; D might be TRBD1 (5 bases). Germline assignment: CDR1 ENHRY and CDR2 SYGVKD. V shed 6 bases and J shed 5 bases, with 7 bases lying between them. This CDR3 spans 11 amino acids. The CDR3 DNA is TGTGCCATCAGGGGGGGAACTGAAGCTTTCTTT. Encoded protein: CAIRGGTEAFF.

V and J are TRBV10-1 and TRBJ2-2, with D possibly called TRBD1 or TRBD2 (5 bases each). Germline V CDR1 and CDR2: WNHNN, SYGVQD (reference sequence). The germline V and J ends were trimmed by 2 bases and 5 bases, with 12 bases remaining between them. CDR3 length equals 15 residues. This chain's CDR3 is CASSETGTGTGELFF. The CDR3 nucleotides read TGCGCCAGCAGTGAGACCGGGACGGGGACCGGGGAGCTGTTTTTT.

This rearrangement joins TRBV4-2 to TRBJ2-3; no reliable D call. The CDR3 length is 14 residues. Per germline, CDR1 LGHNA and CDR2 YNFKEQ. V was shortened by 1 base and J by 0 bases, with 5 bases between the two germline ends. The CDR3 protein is CASSQATSTDTQYF. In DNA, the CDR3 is TGTGCCAGCAGCCAAGCGACTAGCACAGATACGCAGTATTTT.

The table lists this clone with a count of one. The CDR3 nucleotides are TGTGCCAGCAGCAAACGACGTTCGGGACTAGCGGGAGGGCGTTTAACCGGGGAGCTGTTTTTT. It specifies CASSKRRSGLAGGRLTGELFF. The chain joins TRBV13 to TRBJ2-2, with TRBD2 matching 16 bases. Germline-derived CDR1 and CDR2 are PRHDT and FYEKMQ (reference sequence). CDR3 length: 21 amino acids. V gave up 5 bases and J gave up 5 bases; unmatched junction bases: 17.

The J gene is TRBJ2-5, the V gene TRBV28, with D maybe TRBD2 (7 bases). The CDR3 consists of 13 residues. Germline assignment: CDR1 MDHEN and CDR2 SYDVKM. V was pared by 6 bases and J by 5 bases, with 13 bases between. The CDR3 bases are TGTGCCAGCAGACGGGGGGCGACGGAGACCCAGTACTTC. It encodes CASRRGATETQYF.

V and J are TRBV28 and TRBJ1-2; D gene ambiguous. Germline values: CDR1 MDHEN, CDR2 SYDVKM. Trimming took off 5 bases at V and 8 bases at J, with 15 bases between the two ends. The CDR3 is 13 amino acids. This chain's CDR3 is CASSPFREGGYTF. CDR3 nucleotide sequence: TGTGCCAGCAGTCCCTTTAGGGAAGGAGGCTACACCTTC.

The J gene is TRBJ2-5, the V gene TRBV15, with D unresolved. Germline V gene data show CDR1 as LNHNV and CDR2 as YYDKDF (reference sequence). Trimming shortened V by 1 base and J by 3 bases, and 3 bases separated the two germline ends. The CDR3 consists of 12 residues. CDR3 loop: CATSRGEETQYF. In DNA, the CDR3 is TGTGCCACCAGCAGAGGGGAAGAGACCCAGTACTTC.

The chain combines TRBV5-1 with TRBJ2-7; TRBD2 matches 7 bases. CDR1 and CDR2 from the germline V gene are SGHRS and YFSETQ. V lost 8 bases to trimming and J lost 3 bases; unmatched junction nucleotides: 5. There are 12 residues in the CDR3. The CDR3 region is CARTWEGYEQYF. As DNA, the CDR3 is TGCGCCAGGACGTGGGAGGGCTACGAGCAGTACTTC.

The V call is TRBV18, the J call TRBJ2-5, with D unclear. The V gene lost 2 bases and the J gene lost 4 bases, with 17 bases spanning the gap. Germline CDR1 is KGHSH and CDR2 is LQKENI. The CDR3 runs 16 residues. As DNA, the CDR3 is TGTGCCAGCTCACCAAGGACGCTCGCACTTGGAGAGACCCAGTACTTC. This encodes CASSPRTLALGETQYF.

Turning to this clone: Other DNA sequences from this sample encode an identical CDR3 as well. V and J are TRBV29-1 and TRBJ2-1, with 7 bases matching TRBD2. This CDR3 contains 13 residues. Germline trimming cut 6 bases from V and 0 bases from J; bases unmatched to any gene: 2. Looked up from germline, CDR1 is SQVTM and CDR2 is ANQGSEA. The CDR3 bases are TGCAGCGTAGCGGGGTCCTCCTACAATGAGCAGTTCTTC. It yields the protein CSVAGSSYNEQFF.

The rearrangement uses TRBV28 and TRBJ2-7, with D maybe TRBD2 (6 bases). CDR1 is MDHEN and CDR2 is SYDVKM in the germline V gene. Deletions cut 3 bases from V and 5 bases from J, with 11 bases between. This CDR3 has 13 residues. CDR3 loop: CASSLTSPHEQYF. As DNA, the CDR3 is TGTGCCAGCAGTTTGACTAGTCCCCACGAGCAGTACTTC.

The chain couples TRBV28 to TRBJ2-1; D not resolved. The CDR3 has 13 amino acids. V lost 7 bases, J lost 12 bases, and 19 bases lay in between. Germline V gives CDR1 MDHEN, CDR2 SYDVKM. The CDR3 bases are TGTGCCAGCACTTCCGACCACGTGGATGGGCAGTTCTTC. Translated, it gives CASTSDHVDGQFF.